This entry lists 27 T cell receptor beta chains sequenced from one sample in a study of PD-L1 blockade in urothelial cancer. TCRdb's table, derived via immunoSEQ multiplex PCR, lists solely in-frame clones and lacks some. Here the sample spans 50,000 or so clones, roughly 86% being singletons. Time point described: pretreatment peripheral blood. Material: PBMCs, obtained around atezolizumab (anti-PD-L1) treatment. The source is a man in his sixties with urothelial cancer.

As DNA, the CDR3 is TGTGCCAGTAGTGGGGCTGCGGGAGGGCCCTACGAGCAGTACTTC. It specifies CASSGAAGGPYEQYF. This chain joins TRBV19 and TRBJ2-7, with 9 bases that match TRBD2. The CDR3 runs 15 residues. The germline V gene encodes CDR1 LNHDA and CDR2 SQIVND (reference sequence). The V and J ends lost 5 bases and 2 bases, in that order; junction bases with no gene match: 7.

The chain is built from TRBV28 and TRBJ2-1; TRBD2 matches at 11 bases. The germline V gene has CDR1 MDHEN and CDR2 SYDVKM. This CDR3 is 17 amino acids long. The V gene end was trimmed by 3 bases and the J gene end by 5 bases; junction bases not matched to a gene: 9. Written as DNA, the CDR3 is TGTGCCAGCAGTTTTGCCGGGACTAGCGGAACTCACAATGAGCAGTTCTTC. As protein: CASSFAGTSGTHNEQFF.

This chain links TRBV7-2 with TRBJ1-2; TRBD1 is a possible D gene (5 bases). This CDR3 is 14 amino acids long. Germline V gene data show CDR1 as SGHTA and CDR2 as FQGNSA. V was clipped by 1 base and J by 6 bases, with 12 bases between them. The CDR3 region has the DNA TGTGCCAGCAGCTTAGTTGGAGGGGTGAATGGCTACACCTTC. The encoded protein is CASSLVGGVNGYTF.

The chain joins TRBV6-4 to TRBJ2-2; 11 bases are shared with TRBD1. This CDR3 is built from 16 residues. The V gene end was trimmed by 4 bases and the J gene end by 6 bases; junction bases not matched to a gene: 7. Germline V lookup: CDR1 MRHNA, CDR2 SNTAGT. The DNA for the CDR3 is TGTGCCAGCAGTGCGGGACAGGGGGACGGGGCCGGGGAGCTGTTTTTT. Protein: CASSAGQGDGAGELFF.

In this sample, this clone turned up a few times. The CDR3 reads CASSLEGTGGSYEQYF. CDR3 in DNA: TGCGCCAGCAGCTTGGAGGGGACAGGGGGATCCTACGAGCAGTACTTC. This chain connects TRBV5-1 to TRBJ2-7; 11 bases are a match to TRBD1. CDR3 length equals 16 residues. CDR1 is SGHRS, CDR2 YFSETQ, per germline. The J segment lost 1 base and the V segment lost 0 bases, leaving 3 bases of the junction unmatched.

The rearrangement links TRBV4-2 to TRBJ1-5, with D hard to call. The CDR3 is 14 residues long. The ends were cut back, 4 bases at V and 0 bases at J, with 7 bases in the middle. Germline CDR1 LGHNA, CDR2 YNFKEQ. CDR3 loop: CASSPRGSNQPQHF. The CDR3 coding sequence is TGTGCCAGCAGCCCTAGAGGTAGCAATCAGCCCCAGCATTTT.

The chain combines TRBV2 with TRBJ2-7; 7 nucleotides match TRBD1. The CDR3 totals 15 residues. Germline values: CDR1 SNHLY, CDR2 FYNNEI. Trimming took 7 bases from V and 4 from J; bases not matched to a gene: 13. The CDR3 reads CASKAPRQGRYEQYF. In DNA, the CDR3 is TGTGCCAGCAAAGCTCCCCGACAGGGTCGGTACGAGCAGTACTTC.

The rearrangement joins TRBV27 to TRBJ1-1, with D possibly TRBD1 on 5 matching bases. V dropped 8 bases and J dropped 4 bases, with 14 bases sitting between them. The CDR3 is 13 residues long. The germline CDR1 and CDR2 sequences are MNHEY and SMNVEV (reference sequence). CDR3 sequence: CASSRVRLTEAFF. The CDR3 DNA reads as TGTGCCAGCTCCAGGGTCCGCCTCACTGAAGCTTTCTTT.

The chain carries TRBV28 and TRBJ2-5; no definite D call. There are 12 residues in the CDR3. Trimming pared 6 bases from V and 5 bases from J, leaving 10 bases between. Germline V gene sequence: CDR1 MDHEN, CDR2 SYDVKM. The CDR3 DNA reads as TGTGCCAGCAGGGTTTCGGGTGAGACCCAGTACTTC. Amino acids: CASRVSGETQYF.

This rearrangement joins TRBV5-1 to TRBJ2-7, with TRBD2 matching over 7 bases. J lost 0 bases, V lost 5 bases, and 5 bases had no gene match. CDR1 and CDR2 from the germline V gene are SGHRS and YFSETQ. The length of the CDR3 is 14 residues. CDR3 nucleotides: TGCGCCAGCAGTGCTAGCGGCAGCTCCTACGAGCAGTACTTC. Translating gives CASSASGSSYEQYF. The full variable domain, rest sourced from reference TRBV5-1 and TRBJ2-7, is KAGVTQTPRYLIKTRGQQVTLSCSPISGHRSVSWYQQTPGQGLQFLFEYFSETQRNKGNFPGRFSGRQFSNSRSEMNVSTLELGDSALYLCASSASGSSYEQYFGPGTRLTVT.

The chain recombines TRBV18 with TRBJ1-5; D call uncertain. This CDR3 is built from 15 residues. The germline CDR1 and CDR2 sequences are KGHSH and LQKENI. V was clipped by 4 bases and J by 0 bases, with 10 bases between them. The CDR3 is CASSQNSNSNQPQHF. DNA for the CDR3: TGTGCCAGCTCACAAAACAGCAATAGCAATCAGCCCCAGCATTTT.

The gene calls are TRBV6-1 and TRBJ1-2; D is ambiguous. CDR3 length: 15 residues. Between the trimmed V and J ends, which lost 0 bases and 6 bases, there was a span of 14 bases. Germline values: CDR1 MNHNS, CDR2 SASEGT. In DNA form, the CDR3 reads TGTGCCAGCAGTGAAGCGGGTCCGGGGTCTCATGGCTACACCTTC. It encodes CASSEAGPGSHGYTF.

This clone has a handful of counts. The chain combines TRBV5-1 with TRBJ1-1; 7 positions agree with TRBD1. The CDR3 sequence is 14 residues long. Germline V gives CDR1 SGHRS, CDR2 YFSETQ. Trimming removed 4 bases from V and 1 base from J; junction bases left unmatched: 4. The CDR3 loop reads CASSQGGANTEAFF. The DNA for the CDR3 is TGCGCCAGCAGCCAGGGGGGCGCGAACACTGAAGCTTTCTTT.

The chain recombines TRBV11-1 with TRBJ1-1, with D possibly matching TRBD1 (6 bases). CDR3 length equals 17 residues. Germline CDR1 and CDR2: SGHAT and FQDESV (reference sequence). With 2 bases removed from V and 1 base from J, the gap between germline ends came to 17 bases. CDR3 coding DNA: TGTGCCAGCAGCTTAACTCAGGGGCCCGCGTGGAACACTGAAGCTTTCTTT. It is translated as CASSLTQGPAWNTEAFF.

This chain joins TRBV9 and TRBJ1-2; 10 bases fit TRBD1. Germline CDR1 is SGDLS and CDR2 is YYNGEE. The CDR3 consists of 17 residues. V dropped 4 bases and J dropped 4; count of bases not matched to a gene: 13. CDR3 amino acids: CASSPQTGGASAYGYTF. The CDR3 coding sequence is TGTGCCAGCAGCCCTCAGACAGGGGGCGCGTCGGCCTATGGCTACACCTTC.

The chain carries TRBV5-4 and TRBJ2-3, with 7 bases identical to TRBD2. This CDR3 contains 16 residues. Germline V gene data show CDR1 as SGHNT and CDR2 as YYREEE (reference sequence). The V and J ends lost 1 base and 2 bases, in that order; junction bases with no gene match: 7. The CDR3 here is CASSLIRTRFTDTQYF. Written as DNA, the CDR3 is TGTGCCAGCAGCTTGATTAGGACTAGATTCACAGATACGCAGTATTTT.

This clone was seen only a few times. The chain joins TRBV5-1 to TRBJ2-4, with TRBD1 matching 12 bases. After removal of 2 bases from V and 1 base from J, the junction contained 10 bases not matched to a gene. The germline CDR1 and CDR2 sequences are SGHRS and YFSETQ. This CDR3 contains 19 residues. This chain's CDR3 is CASSFFGTGGPRAKNIQYF. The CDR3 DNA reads TGCGCCAGCAGCTTCTTTGGGACAGGGGGCCCGAGGGCCAAAAACATTCAGTACTTC.

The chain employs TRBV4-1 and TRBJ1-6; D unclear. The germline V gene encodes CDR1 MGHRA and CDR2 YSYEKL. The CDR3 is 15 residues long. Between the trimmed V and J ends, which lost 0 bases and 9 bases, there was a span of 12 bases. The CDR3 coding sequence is TGCGCCAGCAGCCAAGATGGCCGTCAGATTTCACCCCTCCACTTT. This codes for CASSQDGRQISPLHF.

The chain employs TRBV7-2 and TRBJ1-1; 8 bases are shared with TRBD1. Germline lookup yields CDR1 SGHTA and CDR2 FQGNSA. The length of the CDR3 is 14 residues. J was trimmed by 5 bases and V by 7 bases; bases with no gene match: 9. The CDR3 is CASKNRGIKTEAFF. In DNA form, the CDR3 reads TGTGCCAGCAAAAACAGGGGGATTAAAACTGAAGCTTTCTTT.

The CDR3 region has the DNA TGTGCCAGTAGTATGGGGAGGATTGAAGAAAAACTGTTTTTT. Encoded protein: CASSMGRIEEKLFF. The rearrangement uses TRBV19 and TRBJ1-4; the D is unclear. The ends were cut back, 3 bases at V and 8 bases at J, with 13 bases in the middle. CDR1 is LNHDA and CDR2 is SQIVND in the germline V gene (reference sequence). The CDR3 is 14 amino acids.

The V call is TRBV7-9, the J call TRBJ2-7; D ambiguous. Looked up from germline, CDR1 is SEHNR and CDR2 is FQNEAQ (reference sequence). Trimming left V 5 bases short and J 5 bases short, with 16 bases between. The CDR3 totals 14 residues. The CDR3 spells CASSLDTRGHEQYF. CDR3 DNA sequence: TGTGCCAGCAGCCTAGACACTCGTGGGCACGAGCAGTACTTC.

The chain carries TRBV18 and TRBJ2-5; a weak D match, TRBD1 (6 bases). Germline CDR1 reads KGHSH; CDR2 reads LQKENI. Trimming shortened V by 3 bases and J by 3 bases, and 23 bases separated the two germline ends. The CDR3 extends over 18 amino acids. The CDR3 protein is CASSPLTGTLGAKETQYF. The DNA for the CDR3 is TGTGCCAGCTCACCCCTTACCGGGACACTGGGGGCCAAAGAGACCCAGTACTTC.

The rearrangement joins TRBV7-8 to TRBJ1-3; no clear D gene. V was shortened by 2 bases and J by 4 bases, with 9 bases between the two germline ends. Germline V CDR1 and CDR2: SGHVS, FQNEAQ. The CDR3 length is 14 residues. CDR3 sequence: CASSLPYLGNTIYF. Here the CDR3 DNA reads TGTGCCAGCAGCTTACCCTACCTCGGAAACACCATATATTTT.

Here the CDR3 reads CASGPEGEGVFGTGELFF. CDR3 nucleotides: TGTGCCAGTGGACCAGAAGGGGAAGGGGTGTTCGGCACCGGGGAGCTGTTTTTT. V is TRBV19 and J is TRBJ2-2, with D possibly TRBD1 on 5 matching bases. CDR1 is LNHDA, CDR2 SQIVND, per germline (reference sequence). The CDR3 is 18 residues long. Trimming took 8 bases from V and 4 from J, leaving 26 bases between them.

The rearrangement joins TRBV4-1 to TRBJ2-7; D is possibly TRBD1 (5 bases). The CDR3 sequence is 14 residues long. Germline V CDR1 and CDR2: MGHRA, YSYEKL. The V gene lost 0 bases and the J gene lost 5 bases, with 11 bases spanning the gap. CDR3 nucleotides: TGCGCCAGCAGCCAAGACAGGGAATGGAACGAGCAGTACTTC. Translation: CASSQDREWNEQYF.

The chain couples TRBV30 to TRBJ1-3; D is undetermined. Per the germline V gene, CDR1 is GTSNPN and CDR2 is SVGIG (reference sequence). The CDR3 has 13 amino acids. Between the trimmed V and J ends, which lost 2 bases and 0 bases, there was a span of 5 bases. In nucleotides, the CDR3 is TGTGCCTGGAGTTCGGGCTCTGGAAACACCATATATTTT. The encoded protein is CAWSSGSGNTIYF. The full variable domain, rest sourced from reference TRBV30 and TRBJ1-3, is SQTIHQWPATLVQPVGSPLSLECTVEGTSNPNLYWYRQAAGRGLQLLFYSVGIGQISSEVPQNLSASRPQDRQFILSSKKLLLSDSGFYLCAWSSGSGNTIYFGEGSWLTVV.

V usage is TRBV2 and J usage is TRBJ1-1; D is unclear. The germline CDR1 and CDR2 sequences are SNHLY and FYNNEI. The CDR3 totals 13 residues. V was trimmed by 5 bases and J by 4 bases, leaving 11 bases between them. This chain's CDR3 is CASSKARSTEAFF. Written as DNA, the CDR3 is TGTGCCAGCAGTAAGGCCAGGTCCACTGAAGCTTTCTTT.